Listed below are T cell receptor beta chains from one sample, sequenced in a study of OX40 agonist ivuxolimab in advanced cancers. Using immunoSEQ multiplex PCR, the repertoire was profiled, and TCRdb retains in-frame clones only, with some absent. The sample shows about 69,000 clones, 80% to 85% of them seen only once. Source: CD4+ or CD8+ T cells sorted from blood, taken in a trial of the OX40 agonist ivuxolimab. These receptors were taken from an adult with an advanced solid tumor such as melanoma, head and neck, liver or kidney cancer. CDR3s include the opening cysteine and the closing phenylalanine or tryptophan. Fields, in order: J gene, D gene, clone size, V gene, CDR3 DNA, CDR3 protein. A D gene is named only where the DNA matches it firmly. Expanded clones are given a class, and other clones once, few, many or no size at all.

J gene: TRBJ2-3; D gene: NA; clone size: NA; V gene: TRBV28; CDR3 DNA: TGTGCCAGCAGTCTCAACCTAGATACGCAGTATTTT; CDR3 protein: CASSLNLDTQYF
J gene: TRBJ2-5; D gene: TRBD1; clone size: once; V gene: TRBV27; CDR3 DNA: TGTGCCAGCAGTTTGGGGGACAGGGCAGAGACCCAGTACTTC; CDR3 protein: CASSLGDRAETQYF
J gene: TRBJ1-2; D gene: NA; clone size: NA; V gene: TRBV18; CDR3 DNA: TGTGCCAGCTCACCACCGCAAAACGGAAACTATGGCTACACCTTC; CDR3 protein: CASSPPQNGNYGYTF
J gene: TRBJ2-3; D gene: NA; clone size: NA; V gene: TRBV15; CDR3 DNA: TGTGCCACCAGCAGAGACGGGGATACGCAGTATTTT; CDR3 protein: CATSRDGDTQYF
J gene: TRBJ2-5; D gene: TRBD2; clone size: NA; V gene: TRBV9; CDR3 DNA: TGTGCCAGCAGCGTAGGGACTAGCGGAGAGACCCAGTACTTC; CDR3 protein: CASSVGTSGETQYF
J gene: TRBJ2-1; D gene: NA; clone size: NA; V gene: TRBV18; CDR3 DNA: TGTGCCAGCTCAGTAGCAGAGAGCTCCTACAATGAGCAGTTCTTC; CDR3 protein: CASSVAESSYNEQFF
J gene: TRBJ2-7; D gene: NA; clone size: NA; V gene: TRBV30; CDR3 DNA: TGTGCCTGGAGTGTAGGCCCCACGGCCAGCTACGAGCAGTACTTC; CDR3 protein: CAWSVGPTASYEQYF
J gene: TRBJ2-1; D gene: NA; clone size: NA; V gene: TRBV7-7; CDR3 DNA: TGTGCCAGCAGCCACCAAAGGGGCAATGAGCAGTTCTTC; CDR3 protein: CASSHQRGNEQFF
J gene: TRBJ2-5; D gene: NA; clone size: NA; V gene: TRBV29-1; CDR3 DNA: TGCAGCGTTGAAGAAACAGGTTTACAAGAGACCCAGTACTTC; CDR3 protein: CSVEETGLQETQYF
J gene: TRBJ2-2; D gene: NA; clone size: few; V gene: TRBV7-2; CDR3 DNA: TGTGCCAGCAGACCCAGGGCAGCCGGGGAGCTGTTTTTT; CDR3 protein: CASRPRAAGELFF
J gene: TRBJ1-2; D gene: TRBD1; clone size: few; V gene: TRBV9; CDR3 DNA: TGTGCCAGCAGCGGCTCGACAGGGGGGAACACCTTC; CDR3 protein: CASSGSTGGNTF
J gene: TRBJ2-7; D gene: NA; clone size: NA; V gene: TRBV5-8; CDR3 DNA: TGTGCCAGCAGCTCTCCCCGGGGGGCGTCCTACGAGCAGTACTTC; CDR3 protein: CASSSPRGASYEQYF
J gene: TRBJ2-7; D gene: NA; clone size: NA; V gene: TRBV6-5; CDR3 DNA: TGTGCCAGCAGGATTTCGGGCGGGGACTCCTACGAGCAGTACTTC; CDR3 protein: CASRISGGDSYEQYF
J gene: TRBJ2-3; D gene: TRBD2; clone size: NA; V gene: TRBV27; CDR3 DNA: TGTGCCAGGGAACCCCGACTAGCGGGAGCGCGGACAGATACGCAGTATTTT; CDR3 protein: CAREPRLAGARTDTQYF
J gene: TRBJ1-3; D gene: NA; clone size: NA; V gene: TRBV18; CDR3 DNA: TGTGCCAGCTCACTGTCGGCAGATGGAAACACCATATATTTT; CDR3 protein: CASSLSADGNTIYF
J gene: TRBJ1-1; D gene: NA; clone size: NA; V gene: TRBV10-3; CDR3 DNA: TGTGCCATCAGTGAGTTGGAGTATGCGAACACTGAAGCTTTCTTT; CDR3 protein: CAISELEYANTEAFF
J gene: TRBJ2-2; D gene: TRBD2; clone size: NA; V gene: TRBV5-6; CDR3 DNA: TGTGCCAGCAGCCTCCTCACTAGCGTACCCGGGGAGCTGTTTTTT; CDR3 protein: CASSLLTSVPGELFF
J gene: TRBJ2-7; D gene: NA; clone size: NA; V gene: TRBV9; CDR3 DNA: TGTGCCAGCTCTCCGCACAGAGCCGGCGGGTACGAGCAGTACTTC; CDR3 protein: CASSPHRAGGYEQYF
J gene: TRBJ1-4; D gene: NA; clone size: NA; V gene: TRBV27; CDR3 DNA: TGTGCCAGCAGTTTATCGGGGGCTTCGGTAAAACTGTTTTTT; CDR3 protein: CASSLSGASVKLFF
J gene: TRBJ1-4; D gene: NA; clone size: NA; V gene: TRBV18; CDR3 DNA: TGTGCCAGCTCACCAGGAAGAGGTGAAAAACTGTTTTTT; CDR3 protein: CASSPGRGEKLFF
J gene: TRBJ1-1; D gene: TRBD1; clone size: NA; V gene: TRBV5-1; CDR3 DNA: TGCGCCAGCAGCCCTATGACAGGGACGGGGGTCACTGAAGCTTTCTTT; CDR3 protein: CASSPMTGTGVTEAFF
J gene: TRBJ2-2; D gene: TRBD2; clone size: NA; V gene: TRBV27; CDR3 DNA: TGTGCCAGCAGTTTATGGATGGGGTCAGCGGGAGGGGGGACCGGGGAGCTGTTTTTT; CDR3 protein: CASSLWMGSAGGGTGELFF
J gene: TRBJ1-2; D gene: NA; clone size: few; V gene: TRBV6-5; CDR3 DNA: TGTGCCAGCAGTTACTCAGGGGCTGGCTACACCTTC; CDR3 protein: CASSYSGAGYTF
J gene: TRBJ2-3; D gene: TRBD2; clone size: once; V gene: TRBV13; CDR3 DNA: TGTGCCAGCAGCTCTGAGCGGGAGGCTCCACCTCGCACAGATACGCAGTATTTT; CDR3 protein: CASSSEREAPPRTDTQYF
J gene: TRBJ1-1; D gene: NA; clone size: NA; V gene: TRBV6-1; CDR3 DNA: TGTGCCAGCAGTGAAGGGGGGGGGTTCCGTGAAGCTTTCTTT; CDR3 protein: CASSEGGGFREAFF
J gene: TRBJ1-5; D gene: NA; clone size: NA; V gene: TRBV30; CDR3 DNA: TGTGCCTGGAGTCGAGAGATGGGTCAGCCCCAGCATTTT; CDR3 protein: CAWSREMGQPQHF
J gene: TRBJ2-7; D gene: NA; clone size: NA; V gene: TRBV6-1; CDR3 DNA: TGTGCCAGCAGTGTGGGGGACACTACCTACGAGCAGTACTTC; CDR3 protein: CASSVGDTTYEQYF
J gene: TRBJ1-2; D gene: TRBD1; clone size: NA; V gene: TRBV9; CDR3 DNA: TGTGCCAGCAGCTGGGACAGGGGGGGCCAGAGGGGCTACACCTTC; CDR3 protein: CASSWDRGGQRGYTF
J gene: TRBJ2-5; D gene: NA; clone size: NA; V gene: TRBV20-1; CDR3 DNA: TGCAGTGCTAGTTTCGAGACCCAGTACTTC; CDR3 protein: CSASFETQYF
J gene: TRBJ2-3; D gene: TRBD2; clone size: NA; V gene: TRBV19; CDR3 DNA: TGTGCCAGTAGACCCGGGACTAGTCCCGATACGCAGTATTTT; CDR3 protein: CASRPGTSPDTQYF
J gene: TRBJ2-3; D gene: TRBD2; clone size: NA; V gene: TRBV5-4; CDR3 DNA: TGTGCCAGCAGCTCCGGGACTAGCGGGGGGGCCGCAGATACGCAGTATTTT; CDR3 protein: CASSSGTSGGAADTQYF
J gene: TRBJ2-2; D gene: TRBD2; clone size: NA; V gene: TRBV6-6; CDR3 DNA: TGTGCCAGCAGGTTAGCGGGAGGGGCCACCGGGGAGCTGTTTTTT; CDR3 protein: CASRLAGGATGELFF
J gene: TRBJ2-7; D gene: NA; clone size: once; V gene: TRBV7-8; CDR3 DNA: TGTGCCAGCAGCTCCTACACCGCAGGGGATGCGAACGAGCAGTACTTC; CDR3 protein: CASSSYTAGDANEQYF
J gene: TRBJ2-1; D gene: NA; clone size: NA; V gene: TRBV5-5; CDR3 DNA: TGTGCCAGCAGCCAAAGGATAGCGGGACAGGGTAATGAGCAGTTCTTC; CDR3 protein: CASSQRIAGQGNEQFF
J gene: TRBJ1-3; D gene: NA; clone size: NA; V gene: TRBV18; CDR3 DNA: TGTGCCAGCTCACCATCCAGAGGCTCTGGAAACACCATATATTTT; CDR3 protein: CASSPSRGSGNTIYF
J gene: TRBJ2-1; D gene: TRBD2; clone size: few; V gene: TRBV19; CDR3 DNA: TGTGCCAGTAGCTCCGAGACTAGCGGGACCTACAATGAGCAGTTCTTC; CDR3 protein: CASSSETSGTYNEQFF
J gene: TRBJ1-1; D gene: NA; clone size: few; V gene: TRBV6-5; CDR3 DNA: TGTGCCAGCAGTTACTCGCCGGGAGGGAGGGGCACTGAAGCTTTCTTT; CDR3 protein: CASSYSPGGRGTEAFF
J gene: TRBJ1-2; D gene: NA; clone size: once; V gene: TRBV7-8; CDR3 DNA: TGTGCCAGCAGCTTAGTGAGGGACTATGGCTACACCTTC; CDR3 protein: CASSLVRDYGYTF
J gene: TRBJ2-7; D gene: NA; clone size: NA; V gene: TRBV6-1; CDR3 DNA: TGTGCCAGCAGTTTCGGCTCCTACGAGCAGTACTTC; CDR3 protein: CASSFGSYEQYF